This T cell receptor beta chain was found in a study of cytomegalovirus exposure and HLA in healthy donors. The table came from immunoSEQ multiplex PCR; TCRdb's copy has only in-frame clones and leaves some out. The data show 150,000 to 200,000 clones, roughly 88% seen once. The sample consisted of PBMCs. The TCR sequence derives from a woman aged 18-35 years in good health and CMV-seronegative.

The CDR3 here is CASSLGLAGGKTGELFF. For the CDR3, the DNA is TGTGCCAGCAGCTTAGGACTAGCGGGAGGAAAGACCGGGGAGCTGTTTTTT. The rearrangement links TRBV7-7 to TRBJ2-2; TRBD2 matches 13 bases. Germline V gene data show CDR1 as SSHAT and CDR2 as FNYEAQ (reference sequence). The CDR3 runs to 17 residues. V was pared by 1 base and J by 5 bases, with 4 bases of the junction left unmatched.